This T cell receptor (beta chain) was observed in a study of T cell responses to AZD1222 COVID-19 vaccine. General study findings and limits: Vaccine-associated CD4 TCRs ranged over spike, dominating at 160-218 and 743-854. Breadth and depth of Spike-specific TCRs rose after two AZD1222 doses. Donors, mostly white British, included more females; clonal diversity was possibly underestimated. Targeting of unmutated variant regions was reportedly seen in nearly half of spike-specific TCRs.

Worth noting for this clone: Its antigen is as yet unknown.

Sequencing used immunoSEQ multiplex PCR; TCRdb keeps in-frame clones, though not all of them. The data contain 200,000 to 250,000 clones, roughly 91% of them singletons. Deletions cut 0 bases from V and 8 bases from J, with 13 bases between. In germline, CDR1 is LGHDT, CDR2 YNNKEL (reference sequence). There are 14 residues in the CDR3. The receptor's source is an adult in good health. The chain carries TRBV3-1 (or the pseudogene TRBV3-2) and TRBJ1-1; weak D call: TRBD1 (6 bases). The material sequenced was peripheral blood, taken on day 0 of MenACWY control vaccination. Here the CDR3 reads CASSQEARGNEAFF. The CDR3, as DNA: TGTGCCAGCAGCCAAGAGGCGAGGGGGAACGAAGCTTTCTTT.